The subject of this entry is one TCR beta chain. Its antigen is not identified. This same CDR3 is encoded by further DNA sequences in the sample. These data belong to a study of shared clonotypes between healthy human individuals. This CDR3 contains 15 residues. Germline V CDR1 and CDR2: SGHTS, YDEGEE. The ends were cut back, 0 bases at V and 0 bases at J, with 6 bases in the middle. Study results and caveats: Among donors, sharing of clonotypes was expected to be affected by sequencing depth. What naive subsets generally showed was a larger estimated richness than memory subsets showed.

Several immunoSEQ plates received, in even portions, the genomic DNA of each subset. Per the original data handling: Filtering differed for immunoSEQ, which gave only junction sequences without quality scores. The assay was immunoSEQ multiplex PCR, and TCRdb's table has in-frame clones only and misses some. From that table come the V and J calls and clone size; the DNA was used to work out D and trimming. In the table there are roughly 500,000 clones, approximately 95% of which are singletons. What was sequenced was naive CD4+ T cells sorted from blood. The subset is: CD45RA+ positively selected. This sequence originates from a woman in her twenties or thirties in good health. J is TRBJ2-2 and V is TRBV5-8; D gene unclear. The CDR3 nucleotides are TGTGCCAGCAGCTTGGGTCAAACGAACACCGGGGAGCTGTTTTTT. It is translated as CASSLGQTNTGELFF. The whole variable domain, filled in from reference TRBV5-8 and TRBJ2-2, reads EAGVTQSPTHLIKTRGQQATLRCSPISGHTSVYWYQQALGLGLQFLLWYDEGEERNRGNFPPRFSGRQFPNYSSELNVNALELEDSALYLCASSLGQTNTGELFFGEGSRLTVL.